This T cell receptor beta chain was obtained from a study of blood T cell repertoires in COVID-19. Here immunoSEQ multiplex PCR was the method, and the copy in TCRdb shows in-frame clones only, minus some. The sample has about 60,000 clones; about 75% are singletons. This clone was seen just once. The clonotype comes from a man aged 50 or older with active or convalescent COVID-19. The sequenced material came from peripheral blood.

CDR3 sequence reads: CASSRPGYEQYF. CDR3 coding DNA: TGCGCCAGCAGTCGACCGGGATACGAGCAGTACTTC. V is TRBV10-1 and J is TRBJ2-7; D may be TRBD2 (5 bases). The ends were cut back, 5 bases at V and 4 bases at J, with 9 bases in the middle. The CDR3 totals 12 residues. Germline V gene lookup returns CDR1 WNHNN and CDR2 SYGVQD (reference sequence).